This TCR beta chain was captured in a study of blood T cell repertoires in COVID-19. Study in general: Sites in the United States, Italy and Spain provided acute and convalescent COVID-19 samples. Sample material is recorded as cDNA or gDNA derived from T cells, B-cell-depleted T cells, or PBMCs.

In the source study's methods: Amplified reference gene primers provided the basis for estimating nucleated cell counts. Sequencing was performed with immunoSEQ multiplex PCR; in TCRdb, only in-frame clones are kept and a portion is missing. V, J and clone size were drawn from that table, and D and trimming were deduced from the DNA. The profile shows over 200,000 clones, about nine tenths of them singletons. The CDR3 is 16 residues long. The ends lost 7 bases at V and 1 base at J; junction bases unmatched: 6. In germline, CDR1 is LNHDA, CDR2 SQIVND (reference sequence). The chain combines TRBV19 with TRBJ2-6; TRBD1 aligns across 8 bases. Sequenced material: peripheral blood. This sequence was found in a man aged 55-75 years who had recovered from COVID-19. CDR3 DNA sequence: TGTGCCAGTACTCAAGGACAGGGATCTGGGGCCAACGTCCTGACTTTC. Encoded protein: CASTQGQGSGANVLTF.